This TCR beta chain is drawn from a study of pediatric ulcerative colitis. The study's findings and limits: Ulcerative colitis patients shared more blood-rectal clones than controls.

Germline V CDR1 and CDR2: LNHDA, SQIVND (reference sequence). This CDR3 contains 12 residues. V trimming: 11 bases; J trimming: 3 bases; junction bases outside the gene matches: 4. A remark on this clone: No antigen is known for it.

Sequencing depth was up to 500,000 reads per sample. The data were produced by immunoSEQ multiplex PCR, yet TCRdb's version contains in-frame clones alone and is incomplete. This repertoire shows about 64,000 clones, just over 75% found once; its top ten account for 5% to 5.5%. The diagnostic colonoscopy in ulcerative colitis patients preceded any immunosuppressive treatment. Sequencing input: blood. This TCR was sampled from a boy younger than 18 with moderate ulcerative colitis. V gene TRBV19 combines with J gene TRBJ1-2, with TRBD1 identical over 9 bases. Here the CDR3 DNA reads TGTGCCGGACAGGGGCCCGACTATGGCTACACCTTC. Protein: CAGQGPDYGYTF. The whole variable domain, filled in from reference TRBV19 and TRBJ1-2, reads DGGITQSPKYLFRKEGQNVTLSCEQNLNHDAMYWYRQDPGQGLRLIYYSQIVNDFQKGDIAEGYSVSREKKESFPLTVTSAQKNPTAFYLCAGQGPDYGYTFGSGTRLTVV.